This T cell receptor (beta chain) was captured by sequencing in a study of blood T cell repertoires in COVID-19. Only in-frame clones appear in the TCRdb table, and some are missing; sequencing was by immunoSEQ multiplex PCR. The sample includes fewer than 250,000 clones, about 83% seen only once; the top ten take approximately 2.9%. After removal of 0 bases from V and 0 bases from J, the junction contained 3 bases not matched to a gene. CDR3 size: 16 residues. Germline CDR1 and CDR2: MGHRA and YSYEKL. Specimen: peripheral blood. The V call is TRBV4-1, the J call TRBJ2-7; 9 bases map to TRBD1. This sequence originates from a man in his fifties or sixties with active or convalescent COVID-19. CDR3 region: CASSQDGTGTSYEQYF. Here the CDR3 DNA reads TGCGCCAGCAGCCAAGACGGGACAGGGACCTCCTACGAGCAGTACTTC.